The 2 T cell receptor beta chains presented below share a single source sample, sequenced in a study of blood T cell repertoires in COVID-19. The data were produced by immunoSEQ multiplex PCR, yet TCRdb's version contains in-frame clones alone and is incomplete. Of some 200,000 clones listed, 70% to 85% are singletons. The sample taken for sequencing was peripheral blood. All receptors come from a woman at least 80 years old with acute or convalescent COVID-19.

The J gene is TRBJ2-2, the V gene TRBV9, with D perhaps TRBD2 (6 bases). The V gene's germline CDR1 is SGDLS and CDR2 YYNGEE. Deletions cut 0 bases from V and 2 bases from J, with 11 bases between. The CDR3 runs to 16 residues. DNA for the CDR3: TGTGCCAGCAGCGTAGGCGGGACTGCTAACACCGGGGAGCTGTTTTTT. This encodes CASSVGGTANTGELFF.

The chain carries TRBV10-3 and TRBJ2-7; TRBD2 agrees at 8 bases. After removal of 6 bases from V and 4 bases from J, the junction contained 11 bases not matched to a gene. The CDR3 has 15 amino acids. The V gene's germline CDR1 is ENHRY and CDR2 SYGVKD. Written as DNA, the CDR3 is TGTGCCATCAGCCTAACAGCGGGAGTGATGTACGAGCAGTACTTC. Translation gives CAISLTAGVMYEQYF.